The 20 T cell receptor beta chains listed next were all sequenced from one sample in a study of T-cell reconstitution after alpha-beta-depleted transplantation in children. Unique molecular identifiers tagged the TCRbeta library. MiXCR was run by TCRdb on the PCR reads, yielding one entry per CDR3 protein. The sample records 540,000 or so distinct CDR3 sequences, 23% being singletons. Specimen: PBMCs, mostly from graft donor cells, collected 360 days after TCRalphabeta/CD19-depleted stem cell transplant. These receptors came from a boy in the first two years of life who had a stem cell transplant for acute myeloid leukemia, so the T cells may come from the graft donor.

In nucleotides, the CDR3 is TGTGCCACCAGCAGAGATAGGGCCTCCAGCGGGGGGCCCTCGAATGAGCAGTTCTTC. This codes for CATSRDRASSGGPSNEQFF. This chain joins TRBV15 and TRBJ2-1; TRBD2 matches 9 bases. Germline CDR1 LNHNV, CDR2 YYDKDF (reference sequence). With V trimmed by 0 bases and J by 7 bases, 16 bases remained unmatched. This CDR3 contains 19 residues.

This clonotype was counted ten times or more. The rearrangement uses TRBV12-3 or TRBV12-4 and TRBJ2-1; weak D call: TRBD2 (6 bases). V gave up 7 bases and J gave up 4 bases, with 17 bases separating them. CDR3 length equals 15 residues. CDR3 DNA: TGTGCCAGCACGGCGTTGGCGGGGCCTTACAATGAGCAGTTCTTC. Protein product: CASTALAGPYNEQFF.

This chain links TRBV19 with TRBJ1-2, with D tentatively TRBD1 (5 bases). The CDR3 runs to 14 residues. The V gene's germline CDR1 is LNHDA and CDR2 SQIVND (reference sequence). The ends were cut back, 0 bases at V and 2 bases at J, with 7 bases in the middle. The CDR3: CASSIDGTNYGYTF. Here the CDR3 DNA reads TGTGCCAGTAGTATAGACGGGACCAACTATGGCTACACCTTC.

In nucleotides, the CDR3 is TGTGCCAGCAGTTACGGGGGGGTTGAAGCTTTCTTT. Translating it yields CASSYGGVEAFF. The rearrangement uses TRBV6-6 and TRBJ1-1, with a tentative D call TRBD1 (5 bases). Per germline, CDR1 MNHNY and CDR2 SVGAGI (reference sequence). V lost 2 bases to trimming and J lost 7 bases, with 8 bases between them. This CDR3 has 12 residues.

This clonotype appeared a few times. CDR3 sequence reads: CSARERTSTDTQYF. The CDR3 nucleotides are TGCAGTGCTAGAGAGAGGACTAGCACAGATACGCAGTATTTT. The gene calls are TRBV20-1 and TRBJ2-3; TRBD2 is a possible D gene (5 bases). CDR1 and CDR2 from the germline V gene are DFQATT and SNEGSKA (reference sequence). V was shortened by 0 bases and J by 0 bases, with 7 bases between the two germline ends. The CDR3 contains 14 residues.

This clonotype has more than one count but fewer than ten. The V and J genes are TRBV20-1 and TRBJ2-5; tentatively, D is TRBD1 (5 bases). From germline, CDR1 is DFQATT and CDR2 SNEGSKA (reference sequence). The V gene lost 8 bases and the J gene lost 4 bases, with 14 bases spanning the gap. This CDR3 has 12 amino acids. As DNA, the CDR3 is TGCAGTACCCGCAGCAGGGTAGAGACCCAGTACTTC. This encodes CSTRSRVETQYF.

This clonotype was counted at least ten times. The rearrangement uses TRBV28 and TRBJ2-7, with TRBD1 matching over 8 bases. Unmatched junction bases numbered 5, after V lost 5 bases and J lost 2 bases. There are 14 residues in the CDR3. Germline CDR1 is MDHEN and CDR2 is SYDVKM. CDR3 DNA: TGTGCCAGCAGTCGGTCAGGGGGCACCTACGAGCAGTACGTC. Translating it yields CASSRSGGTYEQYV.

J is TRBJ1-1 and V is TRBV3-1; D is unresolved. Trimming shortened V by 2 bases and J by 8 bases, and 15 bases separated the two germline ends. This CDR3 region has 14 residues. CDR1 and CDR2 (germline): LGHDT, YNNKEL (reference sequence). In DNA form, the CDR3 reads TGTGCCAGCAGCCAACATGACCGTTGCTCAGAAGCTTTCTTT. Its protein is CASSQHDRCSEAFF.

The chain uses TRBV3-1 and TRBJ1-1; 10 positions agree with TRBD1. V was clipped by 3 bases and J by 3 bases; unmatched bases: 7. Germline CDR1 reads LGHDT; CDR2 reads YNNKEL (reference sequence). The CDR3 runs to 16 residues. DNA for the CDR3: TGTGCCAGCAGCCAGGCCCTAGGACAGGGGGACACTGAAGCTTTCTTT. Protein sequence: CASSQALGQGDTEAFF.

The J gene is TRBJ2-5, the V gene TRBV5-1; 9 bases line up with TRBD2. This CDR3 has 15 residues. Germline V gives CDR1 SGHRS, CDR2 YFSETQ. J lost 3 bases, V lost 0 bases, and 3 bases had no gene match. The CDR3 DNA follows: TGCGCCAGCAGCTTGGGCGGCGGGGGGGAAGAGACCCAGTACTTC. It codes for CASSLGGGGEETQYF. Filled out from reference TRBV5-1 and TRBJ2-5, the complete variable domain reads KAGVTQTPRYLIKTRGQQVTLSCSPISGHRSVSWYQQTPGQGLQFLFEYFSETQRNKGNFPGRFSGRQFSNSRSEMNVSTLELGDSALYLCASSLGGGGEETQYFGPGTRLLVL.

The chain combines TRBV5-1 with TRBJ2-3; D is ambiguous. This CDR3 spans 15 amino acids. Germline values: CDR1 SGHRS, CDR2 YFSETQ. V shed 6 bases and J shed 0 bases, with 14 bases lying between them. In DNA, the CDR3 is TGCGCCAGCAAGTTCCATGAATTTAGCACAGATACGCAGTATTTT. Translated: CASKFHEFSTDTQYF.

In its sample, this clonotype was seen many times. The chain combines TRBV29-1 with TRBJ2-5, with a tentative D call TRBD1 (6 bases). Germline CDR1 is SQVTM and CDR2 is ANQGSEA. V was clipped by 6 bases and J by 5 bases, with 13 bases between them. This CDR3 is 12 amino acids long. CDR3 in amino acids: CSVVYRVETQYF. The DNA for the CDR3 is TGCAGCGTAGTGTACAGGGTTGAGACCCAGTACTTC.

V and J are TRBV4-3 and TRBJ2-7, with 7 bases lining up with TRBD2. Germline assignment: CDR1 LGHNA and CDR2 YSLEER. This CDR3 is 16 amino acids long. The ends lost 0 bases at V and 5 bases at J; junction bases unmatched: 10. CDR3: CASSQEARLAFHEQYF. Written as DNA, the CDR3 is TGCGCCAGCAGCCAAGAAGCCAGACTAGCATTCCACGAGCAGTACTTC.

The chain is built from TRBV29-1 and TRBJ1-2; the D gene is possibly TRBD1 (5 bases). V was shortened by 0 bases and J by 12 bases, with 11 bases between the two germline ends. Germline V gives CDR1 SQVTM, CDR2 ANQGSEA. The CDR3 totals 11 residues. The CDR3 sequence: CSVEEEGLHTF. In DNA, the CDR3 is TGCAGCGTTGAAGAGGAGGGGCTGCACACCTTC.

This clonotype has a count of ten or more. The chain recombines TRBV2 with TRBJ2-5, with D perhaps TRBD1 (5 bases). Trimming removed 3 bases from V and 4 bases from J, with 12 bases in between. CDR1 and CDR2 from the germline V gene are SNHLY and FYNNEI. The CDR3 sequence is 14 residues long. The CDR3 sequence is CASSDRVRAETQYF. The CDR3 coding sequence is TGTGCCAGCAGTGACAGGGTTAGGGCAGAGACCCAGTACTTC.

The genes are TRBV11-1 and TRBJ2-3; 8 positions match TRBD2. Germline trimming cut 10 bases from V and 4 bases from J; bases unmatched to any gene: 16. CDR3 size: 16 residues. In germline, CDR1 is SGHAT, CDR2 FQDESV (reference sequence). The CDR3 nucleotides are TGTGCCATGGGCCCTGGCCCGCAAGCGGGGGCAGATACGCAGTATTTT. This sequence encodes CAMGPGPQAGADTQYF.

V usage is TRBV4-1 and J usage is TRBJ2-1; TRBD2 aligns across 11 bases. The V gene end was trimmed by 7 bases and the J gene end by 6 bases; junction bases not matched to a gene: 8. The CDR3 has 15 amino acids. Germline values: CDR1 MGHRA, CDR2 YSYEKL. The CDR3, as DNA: TGCGCCAGCACTCCCGTAGCGGGGGGGCTCAATGAGCAGTTCTTC. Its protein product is CASTPVAGGLNEQFF.

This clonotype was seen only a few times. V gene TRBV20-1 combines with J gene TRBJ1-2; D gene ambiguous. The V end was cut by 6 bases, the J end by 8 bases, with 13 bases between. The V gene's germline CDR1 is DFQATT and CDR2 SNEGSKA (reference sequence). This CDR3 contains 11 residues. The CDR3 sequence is CSAPPDEGYTF. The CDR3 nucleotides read TGCAGTGCCCCTCCGGATGAGGGCTACACCTTC.

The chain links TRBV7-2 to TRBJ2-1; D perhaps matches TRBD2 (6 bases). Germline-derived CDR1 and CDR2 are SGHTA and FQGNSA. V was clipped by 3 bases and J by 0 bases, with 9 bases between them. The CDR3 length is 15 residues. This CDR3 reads CASSFGGDSYNEQFF. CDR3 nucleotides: TGTGCCAGCAGCTTTGGCGGGGACTCCTACAATGAGCAGTTCTTC.

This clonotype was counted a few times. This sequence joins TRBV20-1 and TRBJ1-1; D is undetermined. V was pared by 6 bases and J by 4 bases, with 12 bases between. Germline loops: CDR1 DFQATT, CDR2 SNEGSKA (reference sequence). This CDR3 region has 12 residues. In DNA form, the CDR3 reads TGCAGTGCCCTCGGCCCGAGCACTGAAGCTTTCTTT. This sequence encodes CSALGPSTEAFF.